The rows below give T cell receptor beta chains drawn from one sample of a study of T cell responses to AZD1222 COVID-19 vaccine. Measured with immunoSEQ multiplex PCR; TCRdb has only the in-frame clones, and not every one. Of 130,000 or so clones in the sample, 75% to 95% are singletons; the top ten hold about 5.2%. Sequencing was performed on peripheral blood, taken on day 0 of AZD1222 vaccination. These TCRs come from an adult in good health. Both conserved end residues are part of each CDR3. D genes are given only for firm matches. Clone sizes are given selectively: once, few, many, or a class where the clone is expanded.

D: -; V: TRBV6-5; J: TRBJ1-2; size: -; DNA: TGTGCCACCGGCCGACCCGCCGGCTATGGCTACACCTTC; CDR3: CATGRPAGYGYTF
D: -; V: TRBV18; J: TRBJ1-3; size: -; DNA: TGTGCCAGCTCACCGAAGGACGCCCCTGGAAACACCATATATTTT; CDR3: CASSPKDAPGNTIYF
D: -; V: TRBV19; J: TRBJ2-1; size: -; DNA: TGTGCCAGTAGTATAGATTTCGGGCGTGCGCAGTTCTTC; CDR3: CASSIDFGRAQFF
D: -; V: TRBV14; J: TRBJ2-3; size: -; DNA: TGTGCCAGCAGCCGAGTACAGGGTCTCACAGATACGCAGTATTTT; CDR3: CASSRVQGLTDTQYF
D: -; V: TRBV7-3; J: TRBJ2-6; size: -; DNA: TGTGCCAGCAGCTCAGATTCATCTGGGGCCAACGTCCTGACTTTC; CDR3: CASSSDSSGANVLTF
D: -; V: TRBV7-9; J: TRBJ1-4; size: -; DNA: TGTGCCAGCAGCCGGAGTGCAACTAATGAAAAACTGTTTTTT; CDR3: CASSRSATNEKLFF
D: -; V: TRBV7-9; J: TRBJ1-6; size: -; DNA: TGTGCCAGCAGCTTACGCCCCGATAGCAATTCACCCCTCCACTTT; CDR3: CASSLRPDSNSPLHF
D: -; V: TRBV5-1; J: TRBJ1-2; size: -; DNA: TGCGCCAGCAGCCCCGGGGCGAGCGTAGGCTACACCTTC; CDR3: CASSPGASVGYTF
D: -; V: TRBV25-1; J: TRBJ1-6; size: -; DNA: TGTGCCAGCAGTGAGTTTGAAACCTCGAGCTCCTATAATTCACCCCTCCACTTT; CDR3: CASSEFETSSSYNSPLHF
D: -; V: TRBV3-1/TRBV3-2; J: TRBJ2-1; size: -; DNA: TGTGCCAGCAGCCCTGAGCAGGGTAGGTACAATGAGCAGTTCTTC; CDR3: CASSPEQGRYNEQFF
D: -; V: TRBV6-5; J: TRBJ2-6; size: -; DNA: TGTGCCAGCGCCCCCAGATCATCTGGGGCCAACGTCCTGACTTTC; CDR3: CASAPRSSGANVLTF
D: -; V: TRBV15; J: TRBJ1-6; size: -; DNA: TGTGCCACCAGCAGAGATCTGGGGGCGCGCGGTTCACCCCTCCACTTT; CDR3: CATSRDLGARGSPLHF
D: TRBD1; V: TRBV7-9; J: TRBJ2-3; size: -; DNA: TGTGCCAGCAGCCCAACAGGGGACCCCACAGATACGCAGTATTTT; CDR3: CASSPTGDPTDTQYF
D: TRBD2; V: TRBV5-4; J: TRBJ2-1; size: -; DNA: TGTGCCAGCAGCGCCCTAGCGGGAGGAAGCGATGAGCAGTTCTTC; CDR3: CASSALAGGSDEQFF
D: TRBD1; V: TRBV5-4; J: TRBJ1-6; size: -; DNA: TGTGCCAGCAGCCAAGACAGGGGAGGGACCTATAATTCACCCCTCCACTTT; CDR3: CASSQDRGGTYNSPLHF
D: -; V: TRBV6-1; J: TRBJ1-3; size: -; DNA: TGTGCCAGCAGTTGGTCCAACTCTGGAAACACCATATATTTT; CDR3: CASSWSNSGNTIYF
D: -; V: TRBV2; J: TRBJ1-1; size: -; DNA: TGTGCCAGCACACGAGAGGGATGGGGTAGGACTGAAGCTTTCTTT; CDR3: CASTREGWGRTEAFF
D: -; V: TRBV12-5; J: TRBJ1-1; size: -; DNA: TGTGCTAGTGGCTCGTCAGGGTACGGAATGAACACTGAAGCTTTCTTT; CDR3: CASGSSGYGMNTEAFF
D: -; V: TRBV7-2; J: TRBJ2-2; size: -; DNA: TGTGCCAGCAGCCCCCGTCTGAACCGGAACACCGGGGAGCTGTTTTTT; CDR3: CASSPRLNRNTGELFF
D: TRBD1; V: TRBV3-1/TRBV3-2; J: TRBJ1-3; size: -; DNA: TGTGCCAGCAGCCCCGGGACAGGGTTTACTAACACCATATATTTT; CDR3: CASSPGTGFTNTIYF
D: TRBD1; V: TRBV3-1/TRBV3-2; J: TRBJ1-4; size: -; DNA: TGTGCCAGCAGCCAAAGAGGGACAGGGGAAGAAAAACTGTTTTTT; CDR3: CASSQRGTGEEKLFF
D: -; V: TRBV5-4; J: TRBJ2-3; size: -; DNA: TGTGCCAGCACCCCCAATACTGTGAGCACAGATACGCAGTATTTT; CDR3: CASTPNTVSTDTQYF
D: -; V: TRBV2; J: TRBJ1-2; size: -; DNA: TGTGCCAGCCCAGATCGACGGATAAACTATGGCTACACCTTC; CDR3: CASPDRRINYGYTF
D: -; V: TRBV28; J: TRBJ1-5; size: -; DNA: TGTGCCAGCCGAAGGTCCGAGGGGAGCAATCAGCCCCAGCATTTT; CDR3: CASRRSEGSNQPQHF
D: -; V: TRBV5-1; J: TRBJ2-7; size: -; DNA: TGCGCCAGCAGTCATGAAGGTGGATCGCCCTACGAGCAGTACTTC; CDR3: CASSHEGGSPYEQYF
D: -; V: TRBV11-3; J: TRBJ2-6; size: -; DNA: TGTGCCAGCAGCTCAAGGGATCCTGGGGCCAACGTCCTGACTTTC; CDR3: CASSSRDPGANVLTF
D: -; V: TRBV7-2; J: TRBJ1-1; size: -; DNA: TGTGCCAGCAGCCTCCCCCGACCCCCACAGGGAAGGAACACTGAAGCTTTCTTT; CDR3: CASSLPRPPQGRNTEAFF
D: -; V: TRBV29-1; J: TRBJ2-7; size: few; DNA: TGCAGCGTTGAAGTGGCGCCGGGCGAGCAGTACTTC; CDR3: CSVEVAPGEQYF
D: -; V: TRBV23-1; J: TRBJ1-2; size: -; DNA: TGCGCCATCCTGAGCGGGTGGGCTAACTATGGCTACACCTTC; CDR3: CAILSGWANYGYTF
D: -; V: TRBV16; J: TRBJ2-7; size: few; DNA: TGTGCCAGCAGCCCGAACCCCGTAGTAACGCACAAAACCTACGAGCAGTACTTC; CDR3: CASSPNPVVTHKTYEQYF
D: -; V: TRBV12-3/TRBV12-4; J: TRBJ2-1; size: -; DNA: TGTGCCAGCAGTTTAGGGACAGCCCCGTTCTTC; CDR3: CASSLGTAPFF
D: -; V: TRBV5-5; J: TRBJ1-5; size: few; DNA: TGTGCCAGCAGCTCCTTCGGCGGCGATCAGCCCCAGCATTTT; CDR3: CASSSFGGDQPQHF